The TCR beta chain under discussion was sequenced for a study of blood T cell repertoires in COVID-19 (dated by TCRdb to the early 2020s). Context from the whole study: Samples from collaborators originated in the United States, Italy and Spain and spanned both the acute and convalescent phases of COVID-19. Samples came from the ongoing ImmuneRACE study (first 160 participants) plus 1,254 subjects from 6 global collaborators. The material from the prospective study consisted of cDNA or gDNA derived from T cells, B-cell-depleted T cells, or PBMCs. Subjects who had been exposed to COVID-19, were actively infected with it, or had recovered from it provided the deeply sampled blood TCRbeta repertoires that made up the dataset. The repertoires were made available in a free public database intended to serve as a resource for research on the immune response to SARS-CoV-2. Where HLA class I and class II types were available, the types were taken from metadata supplied by the sample provider, not from assay-based typing. A de-identified subject ID, COVID-19 status, age in years and sex were almost always included in the sample metadata. Results and caveats for the whole study, not just this receptor: The quantity of clinical and demographic metadata differed by source and by participant and was supplied without curation.

TCRbeta CDR3 regions were amplified from genomic DNA using the immunoSEQ Assay, a bias-controlled multiplex PCR. The authors processed their data as follows. The number of nucleated cells in each sample was estimated from the amplification of reference gene primers within the assay. To quantify the absolute abundance of each unique TCRbeta CDR3 rearrangement, sequence reads were collapsed and filtered. Productive Simpson clonality was computed per sample as the square root of Simpson's diversity index over productive rearrangements. TCRdb provides this immuneACCESS table in a form limited to in-frame rearrangements. Some clones are lacking; in checked studies, under half of them reflect an unresolved V gene, and why the rest are absent is not known. V and J calls and clone size are given by that table; D and trimming were obtained from the DNA. This sample has about 250,000 clones in its table, and around nine tenths of those were observed once. Approximately 1.7% of the sample is held by the ten biggest clonotypes.

Counted from cysteine to phenylalanine, this CDR3 has 15 amino acids. The sequence is cut down to CDR3 DNA, 45 bases in frame from base 1. V has 5 bases trimmed and J has 2 bases trimmed; junction bases matching no gene number 3. CDR1 MNHEY and CDR2 SVGAGI were looked up in the germline V gene. In regard to this clone: The clone's antigen remains unknown. No base-level quality is on record; no much larger clone is a single base apart.

Enrolling through a virtual design, the prospective study's participants ranged in age from roughly 18 to 89 years and lived across approximately 25 United States geographic areas. In the prospective study, cohorts were assigned on the basis of participant-reported clinical history obtained from a screening survey and a study questionnaire. ImmuneRACE Cohort 3 recovered participants were defined by two consecutive negative NP/OP PCR tests, healthcare professional clearance, or symptom resolution. In the prospective study, mobile phlebotomists collected whole blood, serum and a nasopharyngeal or oropharyngeal swab from each participant. Participants in the prospective study had the option to provide additional blood draws and questionnaires over a roughly two-month period. Before DNA extraction, blood samples from the prospective study were shipped at room temperature or frozen.

This TCR came from a woman between 50 and 59 years old who had recovered from COVID-19. This sequence uses TRBV6-5 and TRBJ2-6, and TRBD1 aligns with 7 junction nucleotides. Sequences were obtained from PBMCs or T cells enriched from blood (not recorded which). The CDR3 has the sequence CASSPRGPGANVLTF. The bases read TGTGCCAGCAGTCCTAGGGGGCCTGGGGCCAACGTCCTGACTTTC.